This T cell receptor beta chain was retrieved from a study of memory CD4+ T cells and cytomegalovirus serostatus. The wider study: Healthy Belgian adult donors included under ten CMV-positive and 24 CMV-negative people. Whole-study results and caveats: Of under 200 reported CMV TCRbeta sequences, just over 65 were found in memory CD4+ repertoires.

Per the germline V gene, CDR1 is SGHRS and CDR2 is YFSETQ. The CDR3 is 12 amino acids. V was shortened by 3 bases and J by 3 bases, with 6 bases between the two germline ends. Original handling: After removing out-of-frame reads, around 2,000,000 distinct TCRbeta sequences remained. Produced via immunoSEQ multiplex PCR; TCRdb's table is partial and in-frame only. V and J calls and clone size follow that table, whereas D and trimming were derived from the DNA. The sample has nearly 60,000 clones, roughly 81% seen once. Single viable CD3+CD4+CD8-CD45RO+ cells were sorted as the memory CD4+ T cells. CD4+ T cells were isolated by positive magnetic selection. Details on this clone: The target antigen is unknown.

V usage is TRBV5-1 and J usage is TRBJ1-2; D is unresolved. The sequence was obtained from an adult in good health and CMV-seronegative. Sequenced: memory CD4+ T cells from blood. Here the CDR3 reads CASSSSDYGYTF. CDR3 DNA sequence: TGCGCCAGCAGCTCATCAGACTATGGCTACACCTTC. The full variable domain, in which reference TRBV5-1 and TRBJ1-2 provide the parts outside the CDR3, is KAGVTQTPRYLIKTRGQQVTLSCSPISGHRSVSWYQQTPGQGLQFLFEYFSETQRNKGNFPGRFSGRQFSNSRSEMNVSTLELGDSALYLCASSSSDYGYTFGSGTRLTVV.